This T cell receptor (beta chain) was retrieved from a study of CD8+ T cells in alopecia areata. As for the study in general: Treatment of the treated patients consisted of oral tofacitinib, 5 to 10 mg twice daily. Study-wide results and caveats: Lesional scalp displayed greater clonality than normal scalp, most notably in alopecia totalis/universalis.

As to this clone: Its antigen remains unidentified.

Sequencing used cDNA as its template, made by extracting RNA and reverse transcribing it. Produced via immunoSEQ multiplex PCR; TCRdb's table is partial and in-frame only. The repertoire holds around 160,000 clones, with 85% to 90% as singletons. Trimming took 0 bases from V and 6 from J; bases not matched to a gene: 5. CDR3 length: 15 amino acids. CDR1 is MGHRA and CDR2 is YSYEKL in the germline V gene. CD4+ and CD8+ T cells were sorted from PBMCs. The rearrangement links TRBV4-1 to TRBJ2-3, with 8 bases lining up with TRBD2. The sample was CD8+ T cells sorted from blood, taken at week 0. The receptor comes from a human donor with alopecia areata. CDR3: CASSQDGGGFDTQYF. CDR3 nucleotides: TGCGCCAGCAGCCAAGACGGGGGGGGCTTTGATACGCAGTATTTT.